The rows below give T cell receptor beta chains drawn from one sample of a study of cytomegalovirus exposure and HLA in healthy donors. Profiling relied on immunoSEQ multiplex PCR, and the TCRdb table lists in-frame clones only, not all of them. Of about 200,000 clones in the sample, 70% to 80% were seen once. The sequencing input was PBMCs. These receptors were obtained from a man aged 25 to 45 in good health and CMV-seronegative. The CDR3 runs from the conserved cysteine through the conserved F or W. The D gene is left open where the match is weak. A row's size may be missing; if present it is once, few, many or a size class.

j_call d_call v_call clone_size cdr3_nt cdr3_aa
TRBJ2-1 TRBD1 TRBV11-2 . TGTGCCAGCAGCCCCTCCGGGACAGTCCACAATGAGCAGTTCTTC CASSPSGTVHNEQFF
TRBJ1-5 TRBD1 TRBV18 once TGTGCCAGCTCACCGGGGCAGGGGGCGAAACAGCCCCAGCATTTT CASSPGQGAKQPQHF
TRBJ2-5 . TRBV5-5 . TGTGCCAGCAGCGTTGGGGACAACGATCAAGAGACCCAGTACTTC CASSVGDNDQETQYF
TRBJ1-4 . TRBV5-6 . TGTGCCAGCAGCCCGGCGGGGGCTGAAAAACTGTTTTTT CASSPAGAEKLFF
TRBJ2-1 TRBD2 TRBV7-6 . TGTGCCAGCAGCTTAGCGCTATCGGGAGGGCCTGTGGATGAGCAGTTCTTC CASSLALSGGPVDEQFF
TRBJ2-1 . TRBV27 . TGTGCCAGCAGCTCGGGAGCGAACTACAATGAGCAGTTCTTC CASSSGANYNEQFF
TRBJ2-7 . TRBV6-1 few TGTGCCAGCAGACCAGGCCGGCAGATGATTTACGAGCAGTACTTC CASRPGRQMIYEQYF
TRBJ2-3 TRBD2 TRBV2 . TGTGCCAGCAGTTGGACTAGCGGGAGCATCACAGATACGCAGTATTTT CASSWTSGSITDTQYF
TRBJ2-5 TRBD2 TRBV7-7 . TGTGCCAGCAGCTTAGAGGCCGGACTAGTGAAGACCCAGTACTTC CASSLEAGLVKTQYF
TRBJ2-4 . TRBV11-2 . TGTGCCAGCAGCCCAAAAAACATTCAGTACTTC CASSPKNIQYF
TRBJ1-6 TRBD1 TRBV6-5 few TGTGCCAGCAGTTACACAGACAGGGGACTTTCACCCCTCCACTTT CASSYTDRGLSPLHF
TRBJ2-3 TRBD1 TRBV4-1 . TGCGCCAGCAGCCAAGATAGGGGGCAGGGGTCGGATACGCAGTATTTT CASSQDRGQGSDTQYF
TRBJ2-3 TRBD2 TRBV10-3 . TGTGCCATCAGTGCACTAGCGGGAGATGCGCAGTATTTT CAISALAGDAQYF
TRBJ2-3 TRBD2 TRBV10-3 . TGTGCCAACGGGGAGGGCTACGATACGCAGTATTTT CANGEGYDTQYF
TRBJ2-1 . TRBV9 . TGTGCCAGCAGCCCAAGGACTGGCTACAATGAGCAGTTCTTC CASSPRTGYNEQFF
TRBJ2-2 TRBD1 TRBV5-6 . TGTGCCAGCAGCCGGACAGGGACGAACACCGGGGAGCTGTTTTTT CASSRTGTNTGELFF
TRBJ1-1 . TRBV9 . TGTGCCAGCTCTCCGGGATTCGAAGTTGAAGCTTTCTTT CASSPGFEVEAFF
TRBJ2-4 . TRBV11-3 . TGTGCCAGCAGTCTATCCGGGGGGCCGAAAAACATTCAGTACTTC CASSLSGGPKNIQYF
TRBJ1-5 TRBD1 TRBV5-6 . TGTGCCAGCAACCTAAAGACAGGGAAATATAGCAATCAGCCCCAGCATTTT CASNLKTGKYSNQPQHF
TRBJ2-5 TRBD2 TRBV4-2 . TGTGCCAGCAGCTTGGTAGCGGGAGACCCCCGGGAGACCCAGTACTTC CASSLVAGDPRETQYF
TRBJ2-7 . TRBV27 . TGTGCCAGCAGTTTAACAGGGAACCACGAGCAGTACTTC CASSLTGNHEQYF
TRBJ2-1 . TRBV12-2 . TGTGCAAGTCGCTCCGGGACTAGCGACAACAATGAGCAGTTCTTC CASRSGTSDNNEQFF
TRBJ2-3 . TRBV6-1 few TGTGCCAGCAGTGAAGGGCCTGCCACGCAGTATTTT CASSEGPATQYF
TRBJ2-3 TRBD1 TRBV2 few TGTGCCAGCAGTCCCCGGACAGGGGGCCTGACAGATACGCAGTATTTT CASSPRTGGLTDTQYF
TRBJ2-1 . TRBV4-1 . TGCGCCAGCAGCCAAGAGGAGGGTGACAATGAGCAGTTCTTC CASSQEEGDNEQFF
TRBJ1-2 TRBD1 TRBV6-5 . TGTGCCAGCAGTTACTTAAGACAGGGGAACTATGGCTACACCTTC CASSYLRQGNYGYTF
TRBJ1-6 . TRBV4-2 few TGTGCCAGCAGCCAACCCGAGGACAGCAATAATTCACCCCTCCACTTT CASSQPEDSNNSPLHF